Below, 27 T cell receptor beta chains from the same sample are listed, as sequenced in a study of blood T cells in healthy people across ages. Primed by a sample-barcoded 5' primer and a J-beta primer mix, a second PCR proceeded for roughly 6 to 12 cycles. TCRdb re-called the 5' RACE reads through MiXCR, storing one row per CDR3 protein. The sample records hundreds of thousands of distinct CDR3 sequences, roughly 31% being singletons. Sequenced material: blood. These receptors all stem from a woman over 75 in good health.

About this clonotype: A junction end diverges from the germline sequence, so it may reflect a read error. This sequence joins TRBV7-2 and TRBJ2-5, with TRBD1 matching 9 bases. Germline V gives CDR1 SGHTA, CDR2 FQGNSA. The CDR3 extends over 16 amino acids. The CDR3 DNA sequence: TGTGTCAGCAGGGGAGTGGGGACAGGGTACTACAATGAGCAGTACTTC. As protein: CVSRGVGTGYYNEQYF. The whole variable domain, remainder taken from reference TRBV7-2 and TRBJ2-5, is GAGVSQSPSNKVTEKGKDVELRCDPISGHTALYWYRQSLGQGLEFLIYFQGNSAPDKSGLPSDRFSAERTGGSVSTLTIQRTQQEDSAVYLCVSRGVGTGYYNEQYFGPGTRLLVL.

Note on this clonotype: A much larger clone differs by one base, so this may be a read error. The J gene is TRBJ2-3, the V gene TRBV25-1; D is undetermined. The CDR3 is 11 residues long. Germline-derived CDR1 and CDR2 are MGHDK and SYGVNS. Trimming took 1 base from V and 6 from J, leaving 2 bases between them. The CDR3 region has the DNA TGTGCCAGCAGTGAATGTGATACGCAGTATTTT. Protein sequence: CASSECDTQYF.

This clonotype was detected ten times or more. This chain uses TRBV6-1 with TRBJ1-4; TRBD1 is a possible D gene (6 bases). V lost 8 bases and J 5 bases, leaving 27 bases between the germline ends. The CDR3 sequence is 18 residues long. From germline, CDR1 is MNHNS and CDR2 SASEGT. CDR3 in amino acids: CASQKNKGGGYINEKLFF. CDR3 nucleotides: TGTGCCAGCCAGAAAAACAAGGGGGGAGGATACATCAATGAAAAACTGTTTTTT.

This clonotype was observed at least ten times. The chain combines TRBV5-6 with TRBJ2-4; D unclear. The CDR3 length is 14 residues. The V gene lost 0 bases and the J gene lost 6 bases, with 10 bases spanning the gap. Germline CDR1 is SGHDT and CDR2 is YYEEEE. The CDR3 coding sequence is TGTGCCAGCAGCTTGGGACCACGACTAAACATTCAGTACTTC. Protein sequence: CASSLGPRLNIQYF. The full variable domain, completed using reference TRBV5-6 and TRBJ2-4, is DAGVTQSPTHLIKTRGQQVTLRCSPKSGHDTVSWYQQALGQGPQFIFQYYEEEERQRGNFPDRFSGHQFPNYSSELNVNALLLGDSALYLCASSLGPRLNIQYFGAGTRLSVL.

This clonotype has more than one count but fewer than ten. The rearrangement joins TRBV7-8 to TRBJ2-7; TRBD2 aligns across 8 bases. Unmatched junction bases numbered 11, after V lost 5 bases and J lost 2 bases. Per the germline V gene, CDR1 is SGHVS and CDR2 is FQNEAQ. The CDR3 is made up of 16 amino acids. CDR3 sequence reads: CASSPAGGGGTYEQYF. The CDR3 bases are TGTGCCAGCAGCCCGGCCGGGGGGGGAGGGACCTACGAGCAGTACTTC. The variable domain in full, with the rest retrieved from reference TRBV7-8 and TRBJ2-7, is GAGVSQSPRYKVAKRGQDVALRCDPISGHVSLFWYQQALGQGPEFLTYFQNEAQLDKSGLPSDRFFAERPEGSVSTLKIQRTQQEDSAVYLCASSPAGGGGTYEQYFGPGTRLTVT.

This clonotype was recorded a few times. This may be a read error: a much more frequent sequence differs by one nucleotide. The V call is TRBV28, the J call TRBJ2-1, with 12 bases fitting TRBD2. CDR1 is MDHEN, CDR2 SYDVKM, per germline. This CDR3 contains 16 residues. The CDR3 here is CASRRTSGGTYSEQFF. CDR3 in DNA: TGTGCCAGCAGACGTACTAGCGGGGGGACCTACAGTGAGCAGTTCTTC.

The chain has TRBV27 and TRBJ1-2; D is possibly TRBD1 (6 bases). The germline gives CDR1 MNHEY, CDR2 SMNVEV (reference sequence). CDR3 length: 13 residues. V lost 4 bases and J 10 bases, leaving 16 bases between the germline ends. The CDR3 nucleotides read TGTGCCAGCAGTTCTTGGACAGATGATGACTACACCTTC. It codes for CASSSWTDDDYTF.

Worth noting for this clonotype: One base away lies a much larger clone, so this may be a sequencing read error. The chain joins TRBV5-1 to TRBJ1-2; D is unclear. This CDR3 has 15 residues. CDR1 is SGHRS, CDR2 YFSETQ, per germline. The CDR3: CASSPEWGVDYGCTF. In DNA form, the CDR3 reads TGCGCCAGCAGCCCCGAATGGGGTGTAGACTATGGCTGCACCTTC. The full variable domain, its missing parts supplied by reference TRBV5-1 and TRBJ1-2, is KAGVTQTPRYLIKTRGQQVTLSCSPISGHRSVSWYQQTPGQGLQFLFEYFSETQRNKGNFPGRFSGRQFSNSRSEMNVSTLELGDSALYLCASSPEWGVDYGCTFGSGTRLTVV.

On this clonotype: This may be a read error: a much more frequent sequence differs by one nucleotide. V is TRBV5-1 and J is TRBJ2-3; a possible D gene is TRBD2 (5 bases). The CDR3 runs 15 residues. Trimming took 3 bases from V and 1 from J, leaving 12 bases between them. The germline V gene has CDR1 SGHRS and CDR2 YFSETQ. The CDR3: CASSWVAQGTDTQYF. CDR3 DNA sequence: TGCGCCAGCAGCTGGGTAGCGCAGGGCACAGATACGCAGTATTTT.

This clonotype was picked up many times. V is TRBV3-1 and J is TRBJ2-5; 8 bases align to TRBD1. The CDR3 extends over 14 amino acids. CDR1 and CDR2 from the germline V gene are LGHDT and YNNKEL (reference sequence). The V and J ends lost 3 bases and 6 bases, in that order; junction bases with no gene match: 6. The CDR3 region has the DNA TGTGCCAGCAGCCAGATCGGACAGGGCCAGACCCAGTACTTC. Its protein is CASSQIGQGQTQYF.

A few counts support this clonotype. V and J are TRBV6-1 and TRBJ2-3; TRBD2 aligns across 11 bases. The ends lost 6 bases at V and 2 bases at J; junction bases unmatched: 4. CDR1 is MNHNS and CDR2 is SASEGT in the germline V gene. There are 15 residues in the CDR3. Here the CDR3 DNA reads TGTGCCAGCAGAACGACTAGCGGGGTCACAGATACGCAGTATTTT. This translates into CASRTTSGVTDTQYF.

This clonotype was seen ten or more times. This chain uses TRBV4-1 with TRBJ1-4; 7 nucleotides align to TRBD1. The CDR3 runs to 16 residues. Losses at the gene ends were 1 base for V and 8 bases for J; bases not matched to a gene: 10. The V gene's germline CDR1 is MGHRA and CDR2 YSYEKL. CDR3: CASSQGGRTGGEKLFF. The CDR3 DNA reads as TGCGCCAGCAGCCAAGGCGGCAGGACAGGAGGAGAAAAACTGTTTTTT.

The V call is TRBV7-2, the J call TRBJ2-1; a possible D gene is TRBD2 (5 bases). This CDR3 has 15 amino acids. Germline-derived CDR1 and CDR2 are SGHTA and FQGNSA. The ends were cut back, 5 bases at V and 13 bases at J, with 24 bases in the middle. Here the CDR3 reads CASSAMGDDQETQFF. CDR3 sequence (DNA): TGTGCCAGCAGCGCCATGGGAGACGACCAGGAGACTCAGTTCTTC. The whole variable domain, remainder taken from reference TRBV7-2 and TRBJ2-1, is GAGVSQSPSNKVTEKGKDVELRCDPISGHTALYWYRQSLGQGLEFLIYFQGNSAPDKSGLPSDRFSAERTGGSVSTLTIQRTQQEDSAVYLCASSAMGDDQETQFFGPGTRLTVL.

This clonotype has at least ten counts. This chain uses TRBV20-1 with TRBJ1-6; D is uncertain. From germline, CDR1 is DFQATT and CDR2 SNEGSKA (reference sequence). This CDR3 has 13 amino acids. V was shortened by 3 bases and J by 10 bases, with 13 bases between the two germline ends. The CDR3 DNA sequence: TGCAGTGCTAGTTCGCAGGATTTCTCACCCCTCCACTTT. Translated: CSASSQDFSPLHF.

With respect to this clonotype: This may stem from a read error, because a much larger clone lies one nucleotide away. The CDR3 coding sequence is TGTGTCAGCAACCCCACTAGCGGGGGAGGTTCCGATACGCAGTATTTT. Amino acid sequence: CVSNPTSGGGSDTQYF. This chain uses TRBV6-1 with TRBJ2-3; 11 nucleotides agree with TRBD2. Germline-derived CDR1 and CDR2 are MNHNS and SASEGT. The CDR3 runs 16 residues.

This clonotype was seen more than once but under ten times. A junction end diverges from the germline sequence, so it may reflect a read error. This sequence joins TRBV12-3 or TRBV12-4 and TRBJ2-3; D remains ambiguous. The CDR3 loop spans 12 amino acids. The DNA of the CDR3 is TGTGCCAGCAGTTTAATCGGAGATGCGCAGTATTTT. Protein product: CASSLIGDAQYF.

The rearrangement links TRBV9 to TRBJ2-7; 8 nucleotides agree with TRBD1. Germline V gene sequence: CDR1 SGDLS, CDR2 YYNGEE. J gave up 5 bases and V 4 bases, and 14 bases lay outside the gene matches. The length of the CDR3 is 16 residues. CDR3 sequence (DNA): TGTGCCAGCAGCACAGGGGGGACCTCCTCGAAAGACGAGCAGTACTTC. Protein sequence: CASSTGGTSSKDEQYF.

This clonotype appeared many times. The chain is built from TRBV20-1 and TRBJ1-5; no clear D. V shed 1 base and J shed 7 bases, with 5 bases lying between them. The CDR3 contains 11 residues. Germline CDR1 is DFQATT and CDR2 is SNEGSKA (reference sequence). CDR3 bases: TGCAGTGCTAGAGCAGGACAGCCCCAGCATTTT. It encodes CSARAGQPQHF.

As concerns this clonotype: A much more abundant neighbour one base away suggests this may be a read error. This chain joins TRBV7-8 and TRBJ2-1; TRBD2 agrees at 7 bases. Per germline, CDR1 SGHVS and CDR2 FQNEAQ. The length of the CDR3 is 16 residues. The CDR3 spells CAGSLEFSPVGGEQFF. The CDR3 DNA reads TGTGCCGGCAGCTTAGAATTTAGCCCAGTGGGGGGGGAGCAGTTCTTC.

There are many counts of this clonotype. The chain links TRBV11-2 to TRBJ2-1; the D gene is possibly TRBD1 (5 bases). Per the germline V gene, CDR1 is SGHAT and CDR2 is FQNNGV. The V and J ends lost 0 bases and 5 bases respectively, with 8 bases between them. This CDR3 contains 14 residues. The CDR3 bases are TGTGCCAGCAGCTTAGACAGGGTCGACAATGAGCAGTTCTTC. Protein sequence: CASSLDRVDNEQFF.

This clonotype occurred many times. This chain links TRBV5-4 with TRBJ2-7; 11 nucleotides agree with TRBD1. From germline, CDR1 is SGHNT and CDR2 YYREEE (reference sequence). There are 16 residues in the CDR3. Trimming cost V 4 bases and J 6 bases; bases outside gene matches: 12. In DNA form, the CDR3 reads TGTGCCAGCAGCCTACCCGGTGGACAGGGGGCGCGCGAGCAGTACTTC. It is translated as CASSLPGGQGAREQYF.

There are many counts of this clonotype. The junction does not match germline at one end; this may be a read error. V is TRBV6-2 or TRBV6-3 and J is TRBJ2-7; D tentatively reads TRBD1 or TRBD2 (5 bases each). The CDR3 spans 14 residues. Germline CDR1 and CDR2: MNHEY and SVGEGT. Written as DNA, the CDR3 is TGCGCCAGCAGCCCTGGGACGGCTCCCTACGAGCAGTACTTC. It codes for CASSPGTAPYEQYF.

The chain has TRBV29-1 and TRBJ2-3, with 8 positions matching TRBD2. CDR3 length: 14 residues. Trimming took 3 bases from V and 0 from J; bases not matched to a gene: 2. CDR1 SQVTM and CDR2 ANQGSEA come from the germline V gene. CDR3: CSVEREVSTDTQYF. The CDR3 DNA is TGCAGCGTTGAGCGGGAGGTTAGCACAGATACGCAGTATTTT.

The DNA of the CDR3 is TGTGCCAGCAGTTACCGACTAGAGGACACCGGGGAGCTGTTTTTT. Amino acids: CASSYRLEDTGELFF. The chain combines TRBV6-6 with TRBJ2-2, with D perhaps TRBD2 (6 bases). Trimming cost V 2 bases and J 3 bases, with 10 bases left between them. There are 15 residues in the CDR3. CDR1 MNHNY and CDR2 SVGAGI come from the germline V gene (reference sequence).

In DNA, the CDR3 is TGTGCCAGCCTCCGGGCTAATTCACCCCTCCACTTT. The encoded protein is CASLRANSPLHF. The chain combines TRBV6-1 with TRBJ1-6, with D unclear. With 8 bases removed from V and 6 bases from J, the gap between germline ends came to 8 bases. CDR3 length: 12 amino acids. CDR1 and CDR2 (germline): MNHNS, SASEGT.

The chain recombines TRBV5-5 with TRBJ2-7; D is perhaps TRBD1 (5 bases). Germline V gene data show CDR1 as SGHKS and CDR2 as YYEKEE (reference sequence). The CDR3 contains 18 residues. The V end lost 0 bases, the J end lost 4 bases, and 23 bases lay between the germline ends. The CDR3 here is CASSLDVFQGGRPYEQYF. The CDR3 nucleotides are TGTGCCAGCAGCTTGGATGTTTTCCAGGGTGGACGACCTTACGAGCAGTACTTC.

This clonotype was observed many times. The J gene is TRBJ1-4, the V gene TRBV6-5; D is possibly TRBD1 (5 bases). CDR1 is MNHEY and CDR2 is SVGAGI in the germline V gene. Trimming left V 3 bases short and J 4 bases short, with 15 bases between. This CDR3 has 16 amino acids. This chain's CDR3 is CASSYSSQGYNEKLFF. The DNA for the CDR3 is TGTGCCAGCAGTTATTCGAGTCAGGGATATAATGAAAAACTGTTTTTT.